This T cell receptor beta chain is drawn from a study of technical replicates of blood from a few donors. Data came from immunoSEQ multiplex PCR; TCRdb stores just in-frame clones and leaves some out. There are about 56,000 clones in the sample; about 94% occur only once, and 4.2% lies in the top ten. CDR1 and CDR2 from the germline V gene are SGHAT and FQNNGV. The junction had 14 bases not matched to a gene; V was cut back by 4 bases and J by 8 bases. The CDR3 length is 17 residues. Sequencing was done on a sample of PBMCs. The V call is TRBV11-2, the J call TRBJ1-4; 9 nucleotides match TRBD1. The clonotype originates from a human donor in good health. Some clones in this sample may be carry-over from other donors' samples. CDR3 sequence (DNA): TGTGCCAGCAGCTCCCGGGGGAGCCTCACAGGGGGCGAAAAACTGTTTTTT. Encoded protein: CASSSRGSLTGGEKLFF.